What follows are 27 T cell receptor beta chains derived from one specimen sequenced in a study of Graves' ophthalmopathy and Graves' hyperthyroidism. As the template, RNA transcripts were used to amplify TCR beta CDR3 regions. Second-round multiplex PCR followed a first-round RT-PCR using HTBI primers. TCRdb itself ran the multiplex PCR reads through MiXCR, one entry per CDR3 protein. The table shows about 590,000 distinct CDR3 sequences, with 35% to 40% occurring only once. The sequenced sample was peripheral blood or thyroid tissue (not recorded which). These TCRs come from an adult man with Graves' hyperthyroidism.

Comments on this clonotype: A read error is likely, as this CDR3 ends without the conserved phenylalanine or tryptophan. The chain is built from TRBV4-1 and TRBJ1-1; D ambiguous. Germline assignment: CDR1 MGHRA and CDR2 YSYEKL. V lost 1 base and J lost 0, with 6 bases in between. The CDR3 extends over 14 amino acids. The CDR3 loop reads CASSQGALNTEAFL. The CDR3 DNA follows: TGCGCCAGCAGCCAAGGCGCGTTGAACACTGAAGCTTTCCTT.

V is TRBV12-3 or TRBV12-4 and J is TRBJ2-2; 14 nucleotides line up with TRBD2. V trimming: 5 bases; J trimming: 5 bases; junction bases outside the gene matches: 4. The CDR3 sequence is 16 residues long. CDR3 nucleotides: TGTGCCAGCAGTCTGGGACTAGCGGGAGTGACCGGGGAGCTGTTTTTT. It is translated as CASSLGLAGVTGELFF.

This clonotype came up many times. The chain carries TRBV7-8 and TRBJ2-7; 7 bases are shared with TRBD1. V dropped 5 bases and J dropped 5; count of bases not matched to a gene: 12. Germline-derived CDR1 and CDR2 are SGHVS and FQNEAQ. This CDR3 has 15 residues. CDR3 sequence reads: CASSPNRTGGDEQYF. DNA for the CDR3: TGTGCCAGCAGCCCGAACCGGACAGGTGGGGACGAGCAGTACTTC.

The table lists this clonotype with a few counts. CDR3 loop: CATSLDKRSYEQYF. DNA of the CDR3: TGTGCCACCAGCCTTGACAAGCGCTCCTACGAGCAGTACTTC. The V gene is TRBV15, the J gene TRBJ2-7, with D unresolved. V was clipped by 5 bases and J by 0 bases, with 11 bases between them. There are 14 residues in the CDR3. Germline V gene lookup returns CDR1 LNHNV and CDR2 YYDKDF (reference sequence).

This clonotype was seen at least ten times. V usage is TRBV7-9 and J usage is TRBJ1-1; 7 nucleotides agree with TRBD1. CDR1 SEHNR and CDR2 FQNEAQ come from the germline V gene (reference sequence). Unmatched junction bases numbered 5, after V lost 1 base and J lost 6 bases. CDR3 size: 14 residues. The CDR3 region has the DNA TGTGCCAGCAGCTTAGGACAGGGCGGCGCTGAAGCTTTCTTT. It codes for CASSLGQGGAEAFF.

V and J are TRBV25-1 and TRBJ1-1; the D is unclear. The CDR3 is 13 residues long. The V end lost 8 bases, the J end lost 5 bases, and 15 bases lay between the germline ends. Germline V gene lookup returns CDR1 MGHDK and CDR2 SYGVNS. Here the CDR3 reads CASQDFAETEAFF. CDR3 DNA sequence: TGTGCCAGCCAAGACTTTGCGGAAACTGAAGCTTTCTTT.

This clonotype was recorded at least ten times. The CDR3 loop reads CASSVGRIAGNYEQYF. CDR3 DNA sequence: TGTGCCAGCAGCGTAGGTAGAATAGCGGGGAACTACGAGCAGTACTTC. V usage is TRBV9 and J usage is TRBJ2-7, with 8 bases identical to TRBD2. Germline V CDR1 and CDR2: SGDLS, YYNGEE. The CDR3 spans 16 residues. The V gene end was trimmed by 0 bases and the J gene end by 3 bases; junction bases not matched to a gene: 8.

In its sample, this clonotype was seen many times. The J gene is TRBJ1-2, the V gene TRBV12-3 or TRBV12-4, with 7 bases identical to TRBD1. V shed 3 bases and J 5 bases; nucleotides not matched to a gene: 6. The CDR3 has 14 amino acids. The CDR3 DNA follows: TGTGCCAGCAGTTTCGTTGCAGGGGGATATGGCTACACCTTC. Amino acid sequence: CASSFVAGGYGYTF.

Concerning this clonotype itself: The junction departs from germline at one end; a sequencing error may be responsible. This rearrangement joins TRBV2 to TRBJ2-2, with TRBD2 as a possible D gene (5 bases). The CDR3 has 16 residues. Germline CDR1 SNHLY, CDR2 FYNNEI. CDR3 in DNA: TGTGCCAGCTCACCGATACAGCCCGCGAACACCGGGGAGCCGTTTTTT. It yields the protein CASSPIQPANTGEPFF. The whole variable domain, filled in from reference TRBV2 and TRBJ2-2, reads EPEVTQTPSHQVTQMGQEVILRCVPISNHLYFYWYRQILGQKVEFLVSFYNNEISEKSEIFDDQFSVERPDGSNFTLKIRSTKLEDSAMYFCASSPIQPANTGEPFFGEGSRLTVL.

This clonotype was observed a few times. The chain joins TRBV7-9 to TRBJ1-4; TRBD1 agrees at 8 bases. The CDR3 totals 13 residues. J gave up 8 bases and V 4 bases, and 3 bases lay outside the gene matches. Germline V gene data show CDR1 as SEHNR and CDR2 as FQNEAQ (reference sequence). The CDR3 loop is CASSSDRGEKLFF. CDR3 coding DNA: TGTGCCAGCAGCTCCGACAGGGGCGAAAAACTGTTTTTT.

V gene TRBV7-2 combines with J gene TRBJ2-7; D gene unclear. The germline V gene has CDR1 SGHTA and CDR2 FQGNSA. The CDR3 is 13 residues long. With 0 bases removed from V and 7 bases from J, the gap between germline ends came to 10 bases. The chain's CDR3 is CASSLAGAAEQYF. The CDR3 nucleotides are TGTGCCAGCAGCTTAGCGGGCGCGGCTGAGCAGTACTTC.

In the case of this clonotype: This CDR3 fails to terminate in the conserved phenylalanine or tryptophan, so it likely reflects a read error. The DNA is left out, because the CDR3 cannot be placed on it with certainty; the CDR3 is given as TCRdb lists it. V is TRBV20-1 and J is TRBJ1-5. The CDR3 spans 11 amino acids, including both terminal residues. Germline CDR1 reads DFQATT; CDR2 reads SNEGSKA (reference sequence). The CDR3: CSASGGLAGRL.

There are a few counts of this clonotype. The gene calls are TRBV20-1 and TRBJ2-2; D gene uncertain. The CDR3 loop spans 20 amino acids. Trimming took off 0 bases at V and 1 base at J, with 24 bases between the two ends. Per the germline V gene, CDR1 is DFQATT and CDR2 is SNEGSKA (reference sequence). CDR3 sequence (DNA): TGCAGTGCTAGAGATCTGCCTCGGCCTAGGGTCACGGGGAACACCGGGGAGCTGTTTTTT. Protein product: CSARDLPRPRVTGNTGELFF.

This clonotype was detected many times. The chain carries TRBV5-1 and TRBJ1-2; the D is unclear. The germline V and J ends were trimmed by 0 bases and 5 bases, with 8 bases remaining between them. Germline V gene lookup returns CDR1 SGHRS and CDR2 YFSETQ. The CDR3 loop spans 13 amino acids. The CDR3 DNA reads TGCGCCAGCAGCTTGGGTACTCTGTATGGCTACACCTTC. Its translation: CASSLGTLYGYTF. Supplemented by reference TRBV5-1 and TRBJ1-2, the full variable domain reads KAGVTQTPRYLIKTRGQQVTLSCSPISGHRSVSWYQQTPGQGLQFLFEYFSETQRNKGNFPGRFSGRQFSNSRSEMNVSTLELGDSALYLCASSLGTLYGYTFGSGTRLTVV.

This chain joins TRBV28 and TRBJ2-7, with a tentative D call TRBD2 (5 bases). CDR1 MDHEN and CDR2 SYDVKM come from the germline V gene. CDR3 size: 15 residues. Deletions cut 4 bases from V and 0 bases from J, with 13 bases between. The CDR3 nucleotides read TGTGCCAGCAGTTCTATTAACGGGAACTCCTACGAGCAGTACTTC. It specifies CASSSINGNSYEQYF. The complete variable domain, with remaining parts taken from reference TRBV28 and TRBJ2-7, reads DVKVTQSSRYLVKRTGEKVFLECVQDMDHENMFWYRQDPGLGLRLIYFSYDVKMKEKGDIPEGYSVSREKKERFSLILESASTNQTSMYLCASSSINGNSYEQYFGPGTRLTVT.

There are many counts of this clonotype. V gene TRBV9 combines with J gene TRBJ1-2; D gene ambiguous. CDR3 length: 14 residues. Trimming cost V 4 bases and J 0 bases, with 10 bases left between them. CDR1 SGDLS and CDR2 YYNGEE come from the germline V gene. The CDR3 DNA sequence: TGTGCCAGCAGCCAGACGGGATCTAACTATGGCTACACCTTC. The encoded protein is CASSQTGSNYGYTF.

CDR3 nucleotides: TGCGCCAGCAGCCAGAAGACTGTCCGGGACAGGGGCCTTCTCTACGAGCAGTACTTC. Translated: CASSQKTVRDRGLLYEQYF. The chain links TRBV5-1 to TRBJ2-7; TRBD1 matches 10 bases. The CDR3 length is 19 residues. J lost 3 bases, V lost 4 bases, and 19 bases had no gene match. Germline CDR1 and CDR2: SGHRS and YFSETQ.

The chain links TRBV10-2 to TRBJ2-7, with D maybe TRBD1 (6 bases). Germline-derived CDR1 and CDR2 are WSHSY and SAAADI. This CDR3 has 13 amino acids. The V and J ends lost 3 bases and 5 bases respectively, with 11 bases between them. The CDR3 region has the DNA TGCGCCAGCAGTGATGTGGACAGCAACGAGCAGTACTTC. Translated, it gives CASSDVDSNEQYF.

Turning to this clonotype: This may stem from a read error, because a much larger clone lies one nucleotide away. V and J are TRBV5-1 and TRBJ2-7, with 7 bases identical to TRBD1. The trim removed 3 bases at V and 7 bases at J, leaving 10 bases unmatched. The CDR3 spans 14 residues. CDR1 SGHRS and CDR2 YFSETQ come from the germline V gene. The CDR3 DNA reads TGCGCCAGCAGCTCATTCACAGGGGATCATGAGCAGTACTTC. It is translated as CASSSFTGDHEQYF.

This clonotype came up many times. The chain recombines TRBV20-1 with TRBJ2-5; weak D call: TRBD2 (6 bases). The V gene's germline CDR1 is DFQATT and CDR2 SNEGSKA (reference sequence). V gave up 4 bases and J gave up 2 bases, with 14 bases separating them. The CDR3 is made up of 14 amino acids. The CDR3 protein is CSATGGTLQETQYF. The CDR3 DNA follows: TGCAGTGCTACCGGGGGAACCCTTCAAGAGACCCAGTACTTC.

Notes on this clonotype: Being one base from a much bigger clone, this may be a read error. This chain connects TRBV7-9 to TRBJ2-5; the D gene is possibly TRBD1 (6 bases). The CDR3 loop spans 14 amino acids. Germline-derived CDR1 and CDR2 are SEHNR and FQNEAQ (reference sequence). This CDR3 is CASQPGHLQEAQYF. In nucleotides, the CDR3 is TGTGCCAGCCAACCGGGACATCTCCAAGAGGCCCAGTACTTC.

Many counts were recorded for this clonotype. The rearrangement links TRBV20-1 to TRBJ2-7; 7 bases align to TRBD1. CDR1 is DFQATT, CDR2 SNEGSKA, per germline (reference sequence). This CDR3 is 13 amino acids long. Trimming cost V 5 bases and J 3 bases; bases outside gene matches: 7. CDR3 amino acids: CSAQDRPGYEQYF. The CDR3 DNA follows: TGCAGTGCTCAGGACAGGCCTGGCTACGAGCAGTACTTC.

This clonotype showed up just a few times. This sequence joins TRBV12-3 or TRBV12-4 and TRBJ2-2, with a weak D call TRBD1 (5 bases). The CDR3 loop spans 16 amino acids. Trimming cost V 2 bases and J 6 bases, with 16 bases left between them. CDR3 bases: TGTGCCAGCAGTTTACCGGGCGTCAGGGCAGCCGGGGAGCTGTTTTTT. This sequence encodes CASSLPGVRAAGELFF.

Notes on this clonotype: The junction departs from the called germline gene at one end, perhaps through a read error. The chain uses TRBV24-1 and TRBJ2-3; the D gene is possibly TRBD2 (5 bases). Per the germline V gene, CDR1 is KGHDR and CDR2 is SFDVKD. This CDR3 has 17 residues. The CDR3 coding sequence is TGTGCCAGCAGTGAAGCGACGGAGGTCTTTGTGACAGATACGCAGTATTTT. Residues: CASSEATEVFVTDTQYF.

There are many counts of this clonotype. This rearrangement joins TRBV5-1 to TRBJ2-2, with D perhaps TRBD1 or TRBD2 (5 bases each). CDR3 length equals 14 residues. V was trimmed by 5 bases and J by 5 bases, leaving 13 bases between them. The V gene's germline CDR1 is SGHRS and CDR2 YFSETQ. CDR3 sequence (DNA): TGCGCCAGCAGTGGGGACCCCGGAACCGGGGAGCTGTTTTTT. Translating it yields CASSGDPGTGELFF.

This clonotype was observed many times. V gene TRBV12-3 or TRBV12-4 combines with J gene TRBJ2-7; possible D gene TRBD1, 5 bases. The length of the CDR3 is 12 residues. V shed 5 bases and J shed 4 bases, with 9 bases lying between them. The chain's CDR3 is CASSPTGYEQYF. CDR3 coding DNA: TGTGCCAGCAGTCCCACAGGTTACGAGCAGTACTTC.

This clonotype was recorded at least ten times. The chain uses TRBV5-1 and TRBJ2-5; D gene uncertain. The length of the CDR3 is 14 residues. Germline V gene data show CDR1 as SGHRS and CDR2 as YFSETQ. The V gene lost 0 bases and the J gene lost 4 bases, with 10 bases spanning the gap. The CDR3 here is CASSLAGQLETQYF. The CDR3, as DNA: TGCGCCAGCAGCTTGGCCGGGCAGCTAGAGACCCAGTACTTC.